Listed below are T cell receptor beta chains from one sample, sequenced in a study of T cell responses to AZD1222 COVID-19 vaccine. The data were produced by immunoSEQ multiplex PCR, yet TCRdb's version contains in-frame clones alone and is incomplete. Altogether 90,000 to 110,000 clones are present, around 90% being singletons, with the ten largest covering 9.5% to 15%. Sequences were derived from peripheral blood, sampled on day 0 of MenACWY control vaccination. These receptors came from an adult in good health. Each CDR3 is given with its conserved first and last residue. D genes are given only for firm matches. Clone size appears in some rows only: once, few, many, or a class for an expanded clone.

TRBV6-2/TRBV6-3,.,.,TRBJ1-5,CASSYPPSRSNQPQHF,TGTGCCAGCAGTTACCCCCCGAGTAGAAGCAATCAGCCCCAGCATTTT
TRBV4-2,.,TRBD1,TRBJ2-1,CASSQDGAPGTAYEQFF,TGTGCCAGCAGCCAAGATGGGGCACCGGGGACAGCCTATGAGCAGTTCTTC
TRBV19,.,TRBD2,TRBJ2-7,CASSKGREGIYEQYF,TGTGCCAGTAGTAAGGGCCGGGAGGGCATCTACGAGCAGTACTTC
TRBV6-5,.,.,TRBJ2-5,CASSPYGETQYF,TGTGCCAGCAGCCCCTACGGGGAGACCCAGTACTTC
TRBV4-1,.,TRBD1,TRBJ1-3,CASSPTGVGNTIYF,TGCGCCAGCAGCCCCACAGGGGTTGGAAACACCATATATTTT
TRBV5-6,.,.,TRBJ2-5,CASSLKGEETQYF,TGTGCCAGCAGCTTGAAAGGGGAAGAGACCCAGTACTTC
TRBV11-2,.,TRBD2,TRBJ2-7,CASSLDAGAGGYEQYF,TGTGCCAGCAGCTTAGATGCTGGTGCGGGGGGCTACGAGCAGTACTTC
TRBV15,.,.,TRBJ1-6,CATSRGRGSPLHF,TGTGCCACCAGCAGAGGAAGGGGTTCACCCCTCCACTTT
TRBV27,.,.,TRBJ2-1,CASSLFLNPDEQFF,TGTGCCAGCAGTTTATTTTTGAATCCCGATGAGCAGTTCTTC
TRBV30,.,.,TRBJ1-6,CAWSGRPYNSPLHF,TGTGCCTGGAGTGGCAGGCCCTATAATTCACCCCTCCACTTT
TRBV27,few,TRBD1,TRBJ1-1,CASSLRGRKAFF,TGTGCCAGCAGTCTAAGGGGGCGGAAAGCTTTCTTT
TRBV28,.,TRBD1,TRBJ1-2,CASSLGDRVYGYTF,TGTGCCAGCAGTTTAGGGGACAGGGTCTATGGCTACACCTTC
TRBV19,.,.,TRBJ2-5,CASSIQDGSETQYF,TGTGCCAGTAGTATCCAGGACGGTTCGGAGACCCAGTACTTC
TRBV10-3,.,.,TRBJ1-1,CAISESGGLNTEAFF,TGTGCCATCAGTGAGTCGGGGGGGCTGAACACTGAAGCTTTCTTT
TRBV4-1,.,TRBD1,TRBJ2-2,CASSPTGAGLAGELFF,TGCGCCAGCAGCCCGACAGGGGCCGGGTTAGCCGGGGAGCTGTTTTTT
TRBV7-2,.,.,TRBJ1-6,CASSSESSYNSPLHF,TGTGCCAGCAGCTCTGAGAGCTCCTATAATTCACCCCTCCACTTT
TRBV28,.,.,TRBJ1-5,CAGSQGSNQPQHF,TGTGCCGGATCACAGGGAAGCAATCAGCCCCAGCATTTT
TRBV27,.,.,TRBJ1-5,CASSSKTGTGGQPQHF,TGTGCCAGCAGTTCCAAAACCGGGACCGGCGGGCAGCCCCAGCATTTT
TRBV5-4,.,.,TRBJ1-1,CASSTGRDAEAFF,TGTGCCAGCAGCACTGGCAGGGACGCTGAAGCTTTCTTT
TRBV28,.,TRBD2,TRBJ2-2,CASSFLAGPTGELFF,TGTGCCAGCAGTTTCCTAGCGGGGCCCACCGGGGAGCTGTTTTTT
TRBV12-3/TRBV12-4,.,.,TRBJ2-5,CASGGDGETQYF,TGTGCCAGCGGCGGGGATGGGGAGACCCAGTACTTC
TRBV7-9,.,.,TRBJ1-5,CASSLVEDYQPQHF,TGTGCCAGCAGCTTGGTGGAGGACTATCAGCCCCAGCATTTT
TRBV6-5,.,.,TRBJ1-4,CASSHPRGENEKLFF,TGTGCCAGCAGCCACCCAAGGGGGGAAAATGAAAAACTGTTTTTT
TRBV10-3,.,TRBD1,TRBJ2-7,CAISERTGLEEQYF,TGTGCCATCAGTGAGAGGACAGGTTTAGAGGAGCAGTACTTC
TRBV28,once,.,TRBJ1-4,CASSSGTQTNEKLFF,TGTGCCAGCAGTTCGGGGACCCAAACTAATGAAAAACTGTTTTTT
TRBV2,few,.,TRBJ1-5,CASISTAGSSQPQHF,TGTGCCAGCATTAGTACCGCAGGGTCGAGTCAGCCCCAGCATTTT
TRBV2,.,.,TRBJ1-5,CASSEATLLPQHF,TGTGCCAGCAGTGAAGCCACCTTGCTGCCCCAGCATTTT
TRBV4-1,.,.,TRBJ1-2,CASSQVSQFGYTF,TGCGCCAGCAGCCAAGTATCGCAGTTTGGCTACACCTTC
TRBV28,.,TRBD2,TRBJ2-7,CASTNLAGGHYEQYF,TGTGCCAGCACCAACCTAGCGGGAGGCCACTACGAGCAGTACTTC
TRBV3-1/TRBV3-2,.,TRBD1,TRBJ1-5,CANIFRDRSGRNQPQHF,TGTGCCAATATTTTCCGGGACAGGTCTGGAAGGAATCAGCCCCAGCATTTT
TRBV7-2,.,.,TRBJ1-2,CASSPLGTRDYGYTF,TGTGCCAGCAGCCCTCTGGGGACCAGAGACTATGGCTACACCTTC
TRBV7-2,.,.,TRBJ1-3,CASSLHSGAPGNTIYF,TGTGCCAGCAGTCTTCATTCAGGGGCCCCTGGGAACACCATATATTTT
TRBV4-1,.,TRBD2,TRBJ2-5,CASSHTLAGKETQYF,TGCGCCAGCAGCCACACACTAGCGGGGAAAGAGACCCAGTACTTC